This T cell receptor (beta chain) derives from a study of immune heterogeneity within non-small cell lung tumors. About the study: There was 1 tumor not otherwise specified, along with 10 to 11 non-squamous carcinomas and 4 squamous cell carcinomas. Study observations and caveats: Each patient's tumor sites shared recurring identical dominant CDR3 beta clonotypes, and individual sites also carried their own high-frequency clones. Local T-cell clonality tracked local tumor mutational burden; the correlation was moderate but significant (R roughly 0.3).

Multiplex PCR with 32 V and 13 J primers amplified TCR beta CDR3. TCRdb recomputed calls from the multiplex PCR reads with MiXCR, one row per CDR3 protein. The table lists under 7,500 distinct CDR3 sequences, around a fifth of them singletons. Template material for each sample was 500 to 600 ng of bulk tumor genomic DNA. Several biopsies were spaced far apart within each primary tumor and obtained as surgery took place. The cohort was untreated, with newly diagnosed non-small cell lung cancer undergoing curative surgery. Samples were obtained from newly diagnosed non-small cell lung cancer patients who were having surgery with curative intent. By share, this clonotype ranks as medium-sized. The antigen remains undetermined. Trimming pared 0 bases from V and 6 bases from J, leaving 6 bases between. The CDR3 is 13 amino acids. Germline-derived CDR1 and CDR2 are MNHEY and SVGAGI.

The chain couples TRBV6-5 to TRBJ2-1, with D possibly being TRBD1 (5 bases). Sequencing was carried out using lung tumor tissue. The receptor's source is a man in his sixties with non-small cell lung cancer. The CDR3 bases are TGTGCCAGCAGTTACTCGGGGCCCAATGAGCAGTTCTTC. Its translation: CASSYSGPNEQFF.